Following are 22 T cell receptor beta chains from one sample sequenced in a study of shared clonotypes between healthy human individuals. Produced via immunoSEQ multiplex PCR; TCRdb's table is partial and in-frame only. The table records a few hundred thousand clones, 75% to 80% of them present only once. Source material: PBMCs. These receptors all stem from a woman in her 40s in good health. Some clones in this sample may be carry-over from other donors' samples.

The genes are TRBV4-1 and TRBJ2-7, with D possibly matching TRBD2 (5 bases). The CDR3 loop spans 14 amino acids. Germline V CDR1 and CDR2: MGHRA, YSYEKL. The V end was cut by 4 bases, the J end by 5 bases, with 15 bases between. The CDR3 DNA reads as TGCGCCAGCAGCCCGTCCCAGCGTAGCGACGAGCAGTACTTC. As protein: CASSPSQRSDEQYF.

This chain joins TRBV7-2 and TRBJ2-7; 7 bases map to TRBD1. This CDR3 has 13 residues. Germline V CDR1 and CDR2: SGHTA, FQGNSA. With V trimmed by 5 bases and J by 3 bases, 4 bases remained unmatched. As DNA, the CDR3 is TGTGCCAGCAGCCCACAGGGGTACTACGAGCAGTACTTC. Protein: CASSPQGYYEQYF.

The rearrangement uses TRBV5-1 and TRBJ1-5, with D maybe TRBD1 (5 bases). The V and J ends lost 0 bases and 7 bases respectively, with 11 bases between them. Germline V CDR1 and CDR2: SGHRS, YFSETQ. The CDR3 has 14 residues. CDR3 amino acids: CASSLAGVGQPQHF. CDR3 nucleotide sequence: TGCGCCAGCAGCTTGGCGGGGGTTGGACAGCCCCAGCATTTT.

The chain employs TRBV29-1 and TRBJ1-1; 7 bases align to TRBD1. Germline lookup yields CDR1 SQVTM and CDR2 ANQGSEA. The CDR3 totals 13 residues. Unmatched junction bases numbered 3, after V lost 4 bases and J lost 1 base. CDR3 in amino acids: CSVGGQENTEAFF. CDR3 nucleotide sequence: TGCAGCGTTGGTGGACAGGAGAACACTGAAGCTTTCTTT.

This chain joins TRBV6-1 and TRBJ2-7, with TRBD2 identical over 9 bases. CDR1 is MNHNS, CDR2 SASEGT, per germline. V trimming: 4 bases; J trimming: 2 bases; junction bases outside the gene matches: 3. The CDR3 is made up of 14 amino acids. As DNA, the CDR3 is TGTGCCAGCAGTGCACTAGCGGGCCCCTACGAGCAGTACTTC. Encoded protein: CASSALAGPYEQYF.

The chain carries TRBV2 and TRBJ1-5; 7 nucleotides agree with TRBD1. This CDR3 spans 16 amino acids. After removal of 1 base from V and 6 bases from J, the junction contained 9 bases not matched to a gene. Germline assignment: CDR1 SNHLY and CDR2 FYNNEI. CDR3 bases: TGTGCCAGCAGTGAAGAACAGGGGCATGGAGGTCAGCCCCAGCATTTT. This gives the protein CASSEEQGHGGQPQHF.

The rearrangement links TRBV28 to TRBJ1-5; no definite D call. Looked up from germline, CDR1 is MDHEN and CDR2 is SYDVKM. The V gene lost 4 bases and the J gene lost 6 bases, with 13 bases spanning the gap. This CDR3 is 14 amino acids long. The CDR3 region is CASSWSPAGQPQHF. The DNA for the CDR3 is TGTGCCAGCAGTTGGAGTCCGGCGGGTCAGCCCCAGCATTTT.

This rearrangement joins TRBV7-9 to TRBJ2-3, with D possibly being TRBD2 (6 bases). This CDR3 spans 16 amino acids. The ends were cut back, 5 bases at V and 2 bases at J, with 17 bases in the middle. Germline assignment: CDR1 SEHNR and CDR2 FQNEAQ (reference sequence). The CDR3 DNA follows: TGTGCCAGCAGCCTGGGGAGGCGGGAAAACACAGATACGCAGTATTTT. It codes for CASSLGRRENTDTQYF.

Points on this clone: Different DNA sequences within this sample yield the same CDR3. The chain employs TRBV9 and TRBJ1-3; no definite D call. CDR3 length: 14 amino acids. The ends were cut back, 0 bases at V and 3 bases at J, with 7 bases in the middle. Looked up from germline, CDR1 is SGDLS and CDR2 is YYNGEE. Here the CDR3 reads CASSVGTVGNTIYF. CDR3 bases: TGTGCCAGCAGCGTAGGGACGGTTGGAAACACCATATATTTT.

The V gene is TRBV2, the J gene TRBJ2-7; TRBD2 is a possible D gene (5 bases). CDR1 SNHLY and CDR2 FYNNEI come from the germline V gene. V lost 3 bases and J lost 2, with 11 bases in between. The CDR3 runs 14 residues. The CDR3 bases are TGTGCCAGCAGTGATAGGACTTCCACCTACGAGCAGTACTTC. Its translation: CASSDRTSTYEQYF.

The chain couples TRBV28 to TRBJ2-7, with no clear D. Looked up from germline, CDR1 is MDHEN and CDR2 is SYDVKM. Trimming shortened V by 6 bases and J by 2 bases, and 11 bases separated the two germline ends. The CDR3 spans 13 residues. CDR3 residues: CASRSDGTYEQYF. Written as DNA, the CDR3 is TGTGCCAGCAGGTCGGACGGCACCTACGAGCAGTACTTC.

The chain links TRBV30 to TRBJ1-3; D may be TRBD1 (5 bases). Germline V gene data show CDR1 as GTSNPN and CDR2 as SVGIG (reference sequence). CDR3 length: 16 residues. V was trimmed by 0 bases and J by 0 bases, leaving 12 bases between them. Written as DNA, the CDR3 is TGTGCCTGGAGTGTAGGGGACCGGAGCTCTGGAAACACCATATATTTT. Protein product: CAWSVGDRSSGNTIYF.

This clone appeared many times. In the same sample, other DNA sequences code for this CDR3. The rearrangement links TRBV7-2 to TRBJ2-7, with D maybe TRBD2 (6 bases). Trimming stripped 4 bases from V and 2 bases from J, with 12 bases between. CDR1 SGHTA and CDR2 FQGNSA come from the germline V gene. The CDR3 is 14 amino acids. The CDR3 spells CASSSGLLPYEQYF. The CDR3, as DNA: TGTGCCAGCAGCTCGGGACTCCTACCCTACGAGCAGTACTTC.

The rearrangement links TRBV7-9 to TRBJ2-7; tentatively, D is TRBD1 (5 bases). This CDR3 spans 17 amino acids. Germline CDR1 is SEHNR and CDR2 is FQNEAQ (reference sequence). Trimming took off 4 bases at V and 2 bases at J, with 21 bases between the two ends. CDR3 residues: CASSSPPQGQGTYEQYF. In nucleotides, the CDR3 is TGTGCCAGCAGCTCCCCACCCCAGGGCCAAGGGACCTACGAGCAGTACTTC.

The V and J genes are TRBV4-3 and TRBJ1-4; 10 bases agree with TRBD1. In germline, CDR1 is LGHNA, CDR2 YSLEER. The V gene end was trimmed by 4 bases and the J gene end by 7 bases; junction bases not matched to a gene: 3. CDR3 size: 14 residues. This chain's CDR3 is CASSRQGAGEKLFF. The CDR3 nucleotides read TGCGCCAGCAGCCGACAGGGGGCAGGTGAAAAACTGTTTTTT.

This clone was detected once. The rearrangement links TRBV6-5 to TRBJ2-7; TRBD1 matches at 8 bases. Germline V gene lookup returns CDR1 MNHEY and CDR2 SVGAGI. CDR3 length: 14 residues. J was trimmed by 3 bases and V by 6 bases; bases with no gene match: 7. In DNA form, the CDR3 reads TGTGCCAGCAGCTATGGACAGGGCCACTACGAGCAGTACTTC. Protein product: CASSYGQGHYEQYF.

To note about this clone: A far larger clone lies a single base away; this is likely a read error. The chain employs TRBV6-1 and TRBJ1-5; D gene uncertain. This CDR3 is built from 14 residues. Looked up from germline, CDR1 is MNHNS and CDR2 is SASEGT. The chain's CDR3 is CASSESGTNQPRHF. CDR3 coding DNA: TGTGCCAGCAGTGAGTCCGGCACTAATCAGCCCCGGCATTTT.

The J gene is TRBJ1-3, the V gene TRBV25-1; TRBD1 matches 7 bases. V dropped 7 bases and J dropped 0; count of bases not matched to a gene: 6. This CDR3 spans 15 amino acids. Germline V gene lookup returns CDR1 MGHDK and CDR2 SYGVNS. CDR3 DNA: TGTGCCAGCACTCGGGACAGTAGCTCTGGAAACACCATATATTTT. Protein sequence: CASTRDSSSGNTIYF.

The chain carries TRBV14 and TRBJ2-1; no reliable D call. V shed 4 bases and J shed 6 bases, with 10 bases lying between them. The CDR3 is made up of 13 amino acids. Germline V lookup: CDR1 SGHDN, CDR2 FVKESK. CDR3 in amino acids: CASSRRSPNEQFF. The CDR3 DNA follows: TGTGCCAGCAGCCGTCGGTCTCCCAATGAGCAGTTCTTC.

This rearrangement joins TRBV6-5 to TRBJ1-5; D is unclear. Germline V gene lookup returns CDR1 MNHEY and CDR2 SVGAGI. The CDR3 has 15 residues. The V end was cut by 4 bases, the J end by 3 bases, with 13 bases between. The CDR3 nucleotides are TGTGCCAGCAGTTTCCTAGACGGTAACAATCAGCCCCAGCATTTT. Its translation: CASSFLDGNNQPQHF.

The chain links TRBV7-9 to TRBJ2-2; D not resolved. Per the germline V gene, CDR1 is SEHNR and CDR2 is FQNEAQ (reference sequence). The V and J ends lost 3 bases and 3 bases respectively, with 11 bases between them. There are 15 residues in the CDR3. The CDR3 coding sequence is TGTGCCAGCAGCTTGTCGAGCCCTTACACCGGGGAGCTGTTTTTT. This codes for CASSLSSPYTGELFF. Full variable domain (remainder filled in from reference TRBV7-9 and TRBJ2-2): DTGVSQNPRHKITKRGQNVTFRCDPISEHNRLYWYRQTLGQGPEFLTYFQNEAQLEKSRLLSDRFSAERPKGSFSTLEIQRTEQGDSAMYLCASSLSSPYTGELFFGEGSRLTVL.

This sequence joins TRBV6-5 and TRBJ2-7; unclear D gene. CDR1 and CDR2 from the germline V gene are MNHEY and SVGAGI. This CDR3 contains 15 residues. V gave up 3 bases and J gave up 3 bases, with 15 bases separating them. CDR3 bases: TGTGCCAGCAGTTATCAGGCCCTCGGTCTCTACGAGCAGTACTTC. It translates to CASSYQALGLYEQYF.